These T cell receptor beta chains were read from a single sample in a study of cytomegalovirus exposure and HLA in healthy donors. Some clones are missing from TCRdb's copy, which holds only in-frame ones; the method was immunoSEQ multiplex PCR. The sample has about 160,000 clones; roughly four fifths are singletons. Material for sequencing was PBMCs. Receptors originate from a middle-aged man in good health and CMV-seropositive. The CDR3 runs from the conserved cysteine through the conserved F or W. Each record gives: clone size, D gene, J gene, V gene, CDR3 DNA, CDR3 protein. D genes are given only for firm matches. Some rows have no size entry. The others give once, few or many, or a class for an expanded clone.

NA NA TRBJ2-7 TRBV7-8 TGTGCCAGCAGCTTCCAGGACAGCTACGAGCAGTACTTC CASSFQDSYEQYF
NA NA TRBJ1-4 TRBV6-1 TGTGCCAGCAGGGGTGGGGGGTCATATAATGAAAAACTGTTTTTT CASRGGGSYNEKLFF
NA TRBD1 TRBJ2-1 TRBV7-2 TGTGCCAGCAGACCGCCGGGACAGGGTCAAGATGAGCAGTTCTTC CASRPPGQGQDEQFF
NA NA TRBJ1-2 TRBV29-1 TGCAGCGTTGACCCAGGGTTGGGCTATGGCTACACCTTC CSVDPGLGYGYTF
NA NA TRBJ2-1 TRBV7-3 TGTGCCAGCAGCTCACAGGGTGGTGCCTACAATGAGCAGTTCTTC CASSSQGGAYNEQFF
once NA TRBJ2-3 TRBV10-2 TGCGCCAGCAGTAAACAGGGAACAGAAGATACGCAGTATTTT CASSKQGTEDTQYF
NA TRBD2 TRBJ2-5 TRBV5-6 TGTGCCAGCAGCCCGGGACTAGCGGGGGGCCAAGAGACCCAGTACTTC CASSPGLAGGQETQYF
NA TRBD1 TRBJ1-6 TRBV5-1 TGCGCCAGCAGCTTGGCCGGGACAGGCGTAAATTCACCCCTCCACTTT CASSLAGTGVNSPLHF
NA TRBD1 TRBJ2-5 TRBV18 TGTGCCAGCTCACGAGGACAGGGAATGATGGAGACCCAGTACTTC CASSRGQGMMETQYF
once TRBD2 TRBJ2-1 TRBV7-2 TGTGCCAGCAGCCCCTGGGCGGGGGTGAGCAATGAGCAGTTCTTC CASSPWAGVSNEQFF
NA NA TRBJ2-3 TRBV5-1 TGCGCCAGCAGCTTGGTTCTCCAGACAGATACGCAGTATTTT CASSLVLQTDTQYF
NA NA TRBJ1-6 TRBV19 TGTGCCAGTAGTACGGGACAATCCAATTCACCCCTCCACTTT CASSTGQSNSPLHF
NA TRBD2 TRBJ2-1 TRBV7-7 TGTGCTAGCAGCTTTAGCGGGAATTTGAATGAGCAGTTCTTC CASSFSGNLNEQFF
NA NA TRBJ2-7 TRBV2 TGTGCCAGCCGGAGGGGGGGAAACGAGCAGTACTTC CASRRGGNEQYF
few NA TRBJ1-6 TRBV18 TGTGCCAGCTCACCCACAGTCCTGGATAATTCACCCCTCCACTTT CASSPTVLDNSPLHF
once TRBD1 TRBJ2-4 TRBV5-4 TGTGCCAGCAGCTCGAACAGGGGTGGTGAGGCCAAAAACATTCAGTACTTC CASSSNRGGEAKNIQYF
NA NA TRBJ2-1 TRBV21-1 TGTGCCAGCAGCACCGAAGTGGACTCCAGCGGAGACTACAATGAGCAGTTCTTC CASSTEVDSSGDYNEQFF
NA NA TRBJ1-1 TRBV10-3 TGTGCCATCAGTGAGTCGTCAGGGGTTGGAACTGAAGCTTTCTTT CAISESSGVGTEAFF
once NA TRBJ1-5 TRBV21-1 TGTGCCAGCAGCAATGGTTCTAGGAGTTATCAGCCCCAGCATTTT CASSNGSRSYQPQHF
NA TRBD1 TRBJ2-5 TRBV5-4 TGTGCCAGCAGCTTGGACAGGGGGCGAAGGGAGACCCAGTACTTC CASSLDRGRRETQYF
NA NA TRBJ2-7 TRBV7-8 TGTGCCAGCAGCTTAGTGGGGACAAGGGTAAGGGAGCAGTACTTC CASSLVGTRVREQYF
NA TRBD2 TRBJ2-1 TRBV5-1 TGCGCCAGCAGCTTGGCGGGACTAGCGGGTTACAATGAGCAGTTCTTC CASSLAGLAGYNEQFF
NA NA TRBJ2-7 TRBV7-7 TGTGCCAGCAGCTTAGTCGATAGCGAAGAGCAGTACTTC CASSLVDSEEQYF
NA NA TRBJ1-2 TRBV29-1 TGCAGCGGTGTGGACAGCTTCTCTAACTATGGCTACACCTTC CSGVDSFSNYGYTF
few TRBD1 TRBJ1-1 TRBV6-6 TGTGCCAGTTTCGTGGGGACAGGGTCCACTGAAGCTTTCTTT CASFVGTGSTEAFF
NA NA TRBJ2-7 TRBV7-6 TGTGCCAGCAGCCCCCGAGGCAGGGTTAACGAGCAGTACTTC CASSPRGRVNEQYF
NA TRBD2 TRBJ2-1 TRBV5-4 TGTGCCAGCAGCGGCGGGACTAGCGGGAGCTCCTACAATGAGCAGTTCTTC CASSGGTSGSSYNEQFF
NA TRBD1 TRBJ2-7 TRBV28 TGTGCCAGCAGTCCACTGGGACGGGGACAGGGCAGCAACGAGCAGTACTTC CASSPLGRGQGSNEQYF
NA NA TRBJ1-2 TRBV6-6 TGTGCCAGCAATCCGGGGGGAGTAGGTGAAGGCTACACCTTC CASNPGGVGEGYTF